The clone carrying this TCR beta chain has more than one count but fewer than ten. Its antigen is not known. The data were obtained in a study of T cell responses to AZD1222 COVID-19 vaccine. Across the study: Analysis merged second doses at about 4 or about 12 weeks. Study outcomes and limitations: Spike as a whole was targeted by vaccine-associated CD4 TCRs, dominant at 160-218 and 743-854. Per reports, nearly half of all spike-specific TCRs target regions that are unmutated in variants. The donor group comprised mostly white British people and more females; the analysis possibly underestimated clonal diversity.

Assay: immunoSEQ multiplex PCR; the TCRdb copy retains only in-frame clones and omits some. Among around 100,000 clones, less than 90% were seen once, and the ten largest hold 15% to 20%. This CDR3 has 16 residues. The rearrangement joins TRBV21-1 to TRBJ2-7; the table names TRBD2, a call not compared with the DNA. TRBV21-1 is a recognized pseudogene. The receptor comes from an adult in good health. Sequencing used peripheral blood, obtained on day 0 of AZD1222 vaccination. This CDR3 reads CASSFRRTSGGGEQYF. The DNA for the CDR3 is TGTGCCAGCAGCTTCAGGAGGACTAGCGGGGGCGGTGAGCAGTACTTC.